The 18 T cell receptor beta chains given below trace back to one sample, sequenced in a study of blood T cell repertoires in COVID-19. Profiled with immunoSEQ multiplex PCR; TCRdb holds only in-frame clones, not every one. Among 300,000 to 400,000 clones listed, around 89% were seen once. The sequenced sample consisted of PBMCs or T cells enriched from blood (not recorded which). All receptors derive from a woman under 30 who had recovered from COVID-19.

The CDR3: CASTMRQGNQPQHF. The CDR3, as DNA: TGTGCCAGTACCATGAGGCAAGGCAATCAGCCCCAGCATTTT. This chain joins TRBV19 and TRBJ1-5; D gene uncertain. The V gene lost 7 bases and the J gene lost 2 bases, with 12 bases spanning the gap. The CDR3 has 14 amino acids. The V gene's germline CDR1 is LNHDA and CDR2 SQIVND (reference sequence).

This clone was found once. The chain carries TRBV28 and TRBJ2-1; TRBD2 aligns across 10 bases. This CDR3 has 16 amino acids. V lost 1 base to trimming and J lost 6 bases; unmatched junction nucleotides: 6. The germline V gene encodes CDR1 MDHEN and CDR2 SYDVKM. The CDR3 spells CASSLSVAGGPNEQFF. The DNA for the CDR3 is TGTGCCAGCAGTTTATCAGTAGCGGGGGGCCCCAATGAGCAGTTCTTC.

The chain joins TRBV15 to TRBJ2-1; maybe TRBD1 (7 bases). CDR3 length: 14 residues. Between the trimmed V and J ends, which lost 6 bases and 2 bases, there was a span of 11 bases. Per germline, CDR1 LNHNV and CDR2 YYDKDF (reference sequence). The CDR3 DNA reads TGTGCCACCAGGGCGGGACAGACCTACAATGAGCAGTTCTTC. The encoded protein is CATRAGQTYNEQFF.

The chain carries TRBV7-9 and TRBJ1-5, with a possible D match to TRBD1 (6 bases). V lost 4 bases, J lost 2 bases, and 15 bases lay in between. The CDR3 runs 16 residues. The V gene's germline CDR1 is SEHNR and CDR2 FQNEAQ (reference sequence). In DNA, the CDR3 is TGTGCCAGCAGCTCCCACAGGGTTGGTGGCAATCAGCCCCAGCATTTT. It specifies CASSSHRVGGNQPQHF.

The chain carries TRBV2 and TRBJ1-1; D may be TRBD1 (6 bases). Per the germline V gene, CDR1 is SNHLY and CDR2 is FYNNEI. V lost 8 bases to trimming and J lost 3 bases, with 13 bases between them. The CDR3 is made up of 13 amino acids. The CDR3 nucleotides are TGTGCCAGCGAAAGGGGGGGGGACACTGAAGCTTTCTTT. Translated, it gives CASERGGDTEAFF. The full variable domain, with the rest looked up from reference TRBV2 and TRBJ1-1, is EPEVTQTPSHQVTQMGQEVILRCVPISNHLYFYWYRQILGQKVEFLVSFYNNEISEKSEIFDDQFSVERPDGSNFTLKIRSTKLEDSAMYFCASERGGDTEAFFGQGTRLTVV.

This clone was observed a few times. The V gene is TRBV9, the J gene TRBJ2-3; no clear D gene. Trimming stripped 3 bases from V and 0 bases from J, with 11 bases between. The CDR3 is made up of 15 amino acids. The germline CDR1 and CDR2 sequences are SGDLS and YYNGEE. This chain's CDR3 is CASSARYGSTDTQYF. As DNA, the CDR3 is TGTGCCAGCAGCGCCCGTTACGGGAGCACAGATACGCAGTATTTT.

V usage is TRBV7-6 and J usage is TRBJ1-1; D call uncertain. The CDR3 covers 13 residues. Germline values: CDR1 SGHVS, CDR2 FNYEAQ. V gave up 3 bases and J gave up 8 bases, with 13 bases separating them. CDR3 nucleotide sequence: TGTGCCAGCAGCTTTGTGTCGACTAAGGAAGCTTTCTTT. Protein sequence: CASSFVSTKEAFF. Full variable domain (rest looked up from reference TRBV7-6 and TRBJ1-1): GAGVSQSPRYKVTKRGQDVALRCDPISGHVSLYWYRQALGQGPEFLTYFNYEAQQDKSGLPNDRFSAERPEGSISTLTIQRTEQRDSAMYRCASSFVSTKEAFFGQGTRLTVV.

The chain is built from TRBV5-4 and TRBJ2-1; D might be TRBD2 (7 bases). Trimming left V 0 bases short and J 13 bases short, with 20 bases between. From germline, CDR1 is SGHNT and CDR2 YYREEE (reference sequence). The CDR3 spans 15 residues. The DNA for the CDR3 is TGTGCCAGCAGCTTGGAAGCGGGGCAGACAGGTTTACAGTTCTTC. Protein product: CASSLEAGQTGLQFF.

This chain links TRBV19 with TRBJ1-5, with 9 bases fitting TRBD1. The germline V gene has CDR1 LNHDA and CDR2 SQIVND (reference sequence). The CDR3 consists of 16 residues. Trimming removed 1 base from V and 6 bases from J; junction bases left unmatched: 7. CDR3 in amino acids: CASSIGADRGVQPQHF. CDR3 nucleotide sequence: TGTGCCAGTAGTATAGGTGCGGACAGGGGAGTTCAGCCCCAGCATTTT.

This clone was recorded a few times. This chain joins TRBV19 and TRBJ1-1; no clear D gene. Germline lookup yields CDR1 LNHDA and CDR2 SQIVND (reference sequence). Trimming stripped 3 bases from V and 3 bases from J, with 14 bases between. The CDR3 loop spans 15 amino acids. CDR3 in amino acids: CASSIAYSGDTEAFF. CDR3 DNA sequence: TGTGCCAGTAGTATCGCCTACAGCGGTGACACTGAAGCTTTCTTT. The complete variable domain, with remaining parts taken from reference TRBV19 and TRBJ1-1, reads DGGITQSPKYLFRKEGQNVTLSCEQNLNHDAMYWYRQDPGQGLRLIYYSQIVNDFQKGDIAEGYSVSREKKESFPLTVTSAQKNPTAFYLCASSIAYSGDTEAFFGQGTRLTVV.

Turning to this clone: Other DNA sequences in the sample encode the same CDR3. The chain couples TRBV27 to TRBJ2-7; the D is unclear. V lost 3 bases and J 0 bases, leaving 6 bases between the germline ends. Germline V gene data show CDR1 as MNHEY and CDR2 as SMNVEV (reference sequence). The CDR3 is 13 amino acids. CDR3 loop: CASSFGGSYEQYF. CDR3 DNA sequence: TGTGCCAGCAGTTTTGGCGGCTCCTACGAGCAGTACTTC.

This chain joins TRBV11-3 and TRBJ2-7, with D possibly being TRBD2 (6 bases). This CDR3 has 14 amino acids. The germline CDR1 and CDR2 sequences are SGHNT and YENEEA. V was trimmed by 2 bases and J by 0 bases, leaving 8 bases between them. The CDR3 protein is CASSLRGNSYEQYF. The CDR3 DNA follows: TGTGCCAGCAGCTTACGGGGGAACTCCTACGAGCAGTACTTC.

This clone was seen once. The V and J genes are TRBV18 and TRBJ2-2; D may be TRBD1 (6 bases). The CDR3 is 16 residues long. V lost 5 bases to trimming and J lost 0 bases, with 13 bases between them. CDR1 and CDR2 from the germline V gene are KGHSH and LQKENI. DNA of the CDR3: TGTGCCAGCTCATCAACAGGGAGCGCGAACACCGGGGAGCTGTTTTTT. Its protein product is CASSSTGSANTGELFF. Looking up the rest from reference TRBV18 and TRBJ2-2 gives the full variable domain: NAGVMQNPRHLVRRRGQEARLRCSPMKGHSHVYWYRQLPEEGLKFMVYLQKENIIDESGMPKERFSAEFPKEGPSILRIQQVVRGDSAAYFCASSSTGSANTGELFFGEGSRLTVL.

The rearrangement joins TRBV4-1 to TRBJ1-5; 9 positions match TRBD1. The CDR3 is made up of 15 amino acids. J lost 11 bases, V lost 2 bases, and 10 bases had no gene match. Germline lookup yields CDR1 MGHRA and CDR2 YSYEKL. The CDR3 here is CASSQQQGAITAQHF. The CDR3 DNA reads TGCGCCAGCAGCCAACAACAGGGGGCTATTACGGCCCAGCATTTT.

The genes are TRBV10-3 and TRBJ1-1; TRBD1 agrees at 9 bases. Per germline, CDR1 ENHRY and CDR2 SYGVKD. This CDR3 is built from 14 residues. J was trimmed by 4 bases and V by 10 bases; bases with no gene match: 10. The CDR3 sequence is CATKPETGGTEAFF. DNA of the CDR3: TGTGCCACCAAGCCAGAGACAGGGGGCACTGAAGCTTTCTTT.

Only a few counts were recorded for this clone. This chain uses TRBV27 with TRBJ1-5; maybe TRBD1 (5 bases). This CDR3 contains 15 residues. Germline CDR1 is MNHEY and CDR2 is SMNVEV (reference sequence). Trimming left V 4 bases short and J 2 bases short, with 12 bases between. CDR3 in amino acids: CASSYQGDGNQPQHF. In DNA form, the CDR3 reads TGTGCCAGCAGTTACCAGGGTGACGGCAATCAGCCCCAGCATTTT.

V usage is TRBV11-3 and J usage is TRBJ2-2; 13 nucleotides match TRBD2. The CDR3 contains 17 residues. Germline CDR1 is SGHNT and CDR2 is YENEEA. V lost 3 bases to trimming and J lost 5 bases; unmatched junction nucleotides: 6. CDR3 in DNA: TGTGCCAGCAGCTTCCGACTAGCGGGGGGTCGGACCGGGGAGCTGTTTTTT. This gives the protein CASSFRLAGGRTGELFF.

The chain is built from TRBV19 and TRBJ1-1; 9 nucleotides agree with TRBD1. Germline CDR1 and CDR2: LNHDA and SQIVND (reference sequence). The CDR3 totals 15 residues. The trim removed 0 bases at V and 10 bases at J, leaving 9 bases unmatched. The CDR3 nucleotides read TGTGCCAGTAGTATAGATCCGCCCGCGACAGGGGGAGCTTTCTTT. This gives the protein CASSIDPPATGGAFF.